This T cell receptor beta chain was captured in a study of CD8 T cells in ankylosing spondylitis. Details on this clonotype: Its specificity is unknown.

Germline loops: CDR1 SQVTM, CDR2 ANQGSEA. Trimming removed 5 bases from V and 0 bases from J, with 11 bases in between. The length of the CDR3 is 14 residues. Quantitative 5'-RACE with molecular barcodes produced the TCR beta libraries. Each CDR3 protein gets one entry after TCRdb re-called the 5' RACE reads with MiXCR. This sample carries more than 650,000 distinct CDR3 sequences, 12% of them seen once, and the ten largest clones take under 0.6%. Overall study findings and caveats: Enrichment of disease-linked clones was reportedly significant in matched ankylosing spondylitis synovial fluid. Disease-linked clones were CD8+ and relatively rare in peripheral blood. Apparently characteristic of ankylosing spondylitis blood was a TCR beta motif (about eight highly homologous variants).

The chain couples TRBV29-1 to TRBJ2-1, with D possibly TRBD1 on 5 matching bases. The sequence was collected from a male donor with ankylosing spondylitis. Source material: blood, either unsorted or a sorted T cell fraction (not recorded which). The CDR3 DNA follows: TGCAGCGTTCCCACGCAGGGCTCCTACAATGAGCAGTTCTTC. Residues: CSVPTQGSYNEQFF.